This TCR beta chain originates from a study of Graves' ophthalmopathy and Graves' hyperthyroidism. The evidence that diagnosis relied on was clinical symptoms, serum thyroxine, TRAb, thyroid ultrasound and orbital computed tomography. TCR beta CDR3 amplification used RNA transcripts. After a first-round RT-PCR with HTBI primers, a second-round multiplex PCR was run. TCRdb reprocessed the multiplex PCR reads with MiXCR, giving one entry per CDR3 protein. The top ten clones hold about 6.6% of a sample with 680,000 or so distinct CDR3 sequences, over 20% of them seen once. Overall study findings and caveats: Using 13 signatures, a model distinguished ophthalmopathy from stable hyperthyroidism, reaching around 90% sensitivity and 70% to 83% specificity. Blood repertoires reportedly contained most expanded thyroid clonotypes above 0.001 frequency.

This clonotype was picked up a small number of times. Its antigen is currently unknown. Source material: peripheral blood. The sequence came from a woman between 18 and 29 years old with stable Graves' hyperthyroidism. Some clones in this sample may be carry-over from other donors' samples.

CDR3 loop: CASTASSYNSPLHF. For the CDR3, the DNA is TGTGCCAGCACGGCAAGCTCCTATAATTCACCCCTCCACTTT. The chain has TRBV2 and TRBJ1-6; D gene uncertain. The germline gives CDR1 SNHLY, CDR2 FYNNEI. The CDR3 runs 14 residues. Between the trimmed V and J ends, which lost 7 bases and 0 bases, there was a span of 7 bases.